The 32 T cell receptor beta chains listed next were all sequenced from one sample in a study of cytomegalovirus exposure and HLA in healthy donors. PCR used 60 Vbeta primers and 13 Jbeta primers. The data were produced by immunoSEQ multiplex PCR, yet TCRdb's version contains in-frame clones alone and is incomplete. The sample records about 180,000 clones, 84% being singletons. Sequenced material: PBMCs. Receptors were obtained from a girl aged 2 to 9 in good health and CMV-seropositive.

The rearrangement joins TRBV19 to TRBJ2-4; TRBD2 agrees at 8 bases. Germline-derived CDR1 and CDR2 are LNHDA and SQIVND (reference sequence). This CDR3 spans 17 amino acids. V gave up 4 bases and J gave up 0 bases; unmatched junction bases: 8. CDR3 residues: CASSTRSAGVAKNIQYF. DNA for the CDR3: TGTGCCAGTAGTACGCGGTCAGCGGGGGTAGCCAAAAACATTCAGTACTTC.

V is TRBV2 and J is TRBJ1-2, with D perhaps matching TRBD1 (5 bases). This CDR3 spans 13 amino acids. Trimming took off 5 bases at V and 7 bases at J, with 14 bases between the two ends. CDR1 and CDR2 (germline): SNHLY, FYNNEI. The CDR3 protein is CASSLQGLGGYTF. CDR3 sequence (DNA): TGTGCCAGCAGTCTGCAGGGTTTGGGTGGCTACACCTTC.

The rearrangement joins TRBV7-3 to TRBJ2-2, with D hard to call. This CDR3 is 15 amino acids long. Deletions cut 7 bases from V and 4 bases from J, with 16 bases between. Germline CDR1 reads SGHTA; CDR2 reads FQGTGA. Here the CDR3 DNA reads TGTGCCAGCACCCTGGGTAGTAGGAGCACCGGGGAGCTGTTTTTT. Translating it yields CASTLGSRSTGELFF.

V and J are TRBV6-4 and TRBJ1-6; 10 nucleotides match TRBD1. This CDR3 contains 14 residues. Germline V gene data show CDR1 as MRHNA and CDR2 as SNTAGT. V lost 2 bases, J lost 8 bases, and 0 bases stayed unmatched. The CDR3 nucleotides are TGTGCCAGCAGTGACGGACAGGGGGATTCACCCCTCCACTTT. Amino acid sequence: CASSDGQGDSPLHF.

The chain employs TRBV25-1 and TRBJ2-5; possible D gene TRBD2, 7 bases. Trimming removed 2 bases from V and 5 bases from J, with 12 bases in between. The V gene's germline CDR1 is MGHDK and CDR2 SYGVNS. The CDR3 runs to 14 residues. The DNA of the CDR3 is TGTGCCAGCAGTGAAGAGGGGGGGTTGGAGACCCAGTACTTC. Protein sequence: CASSEEGGLETQYF.

This sequence joins TRBV6-5 and TRBJ2-1; tentative D call: TRBD2 (6 bases). This CDR3 has 14 amino acids. V lost 4 bases, J lost 6 bases, and 13 bases lay in between. Germline CDR1 reads MNHEY; CDR2 reads SVGAGI. CDR3 in DNA: TGTGCCAGCAGTTTAGAGACTAGTGCCAATGAGCAGTTCTTC. As protein: CASSLETSANEQFF.

The CDR3 nucleotides read TGTGCCAGCAGCCACCGCGGCAACCGACCTGAAGCTTTCTTT. It is translated as CASSHRGNRPEAFF. The chain links TRBV5-6 to TRBJ1-1; D not certain. The CDR3 loop spans 14 amino acids. Per germline, CDR1 SGHDT and CDR2 YYEEEE. V lost 4 bases to trimming and J lost 6 bases, with 16 bases between them.

This clone was detected once. The J gene is TRBJ2-1, the V gene TRBV30; D is unclear. The germline V and J ends were trimmed by 1 base and 5 bases, with 6 bases remaining between them. CDR1 GTSNPN and CDR2 SVGIG come from the germline V gene (reference sequence). This CDR3 spans 12 amino acids. Written as DNA, the CDR3 is TGTGCCTGGAGTGCCGTTGACAATGAGCAGTTCTTC. It translates to CAWSAVDNEQFF.

The chain is built from TRBV9 and TRBJ2-3; TRBD2 agrees at 10 bases. Trimming at V came to 5 bases and at J to 3 bases, leaving 9 bases not matched to a gene. From germline, CDR1 is SGDLS and CDR2 YYNGEE. The CDR3 totals 16 residues. DNA for the CDR3: TGTGCCAGCAGTCTCCTAGCGGGAGTTGCGACAGATACGCAGTATTTT. Translated: CASSLLAGVATDTQYF.

This clone was recorded only once. The chain links TRBV4-1 to TRBJ2-6, with D possibly TRBD2 on 5 matching bases. Per the germline V gene, CDR1 is MGHRA and CDR2 is YSYEKL. V lost 2 bases, J lost 1 base, and 9 bases lay in between. CDR3 length: 16 residues. The CDR3 loop reads CASSQPGESGANVLTF. For the CDR3, the DNA is TGCGCCAGCAGCCAACCCGGGGAATCTGGGGCCAACGTCCTGACTTTC.

V usage is TRBV9 and J usage is TRBJ2-3, with 7 bases that match TRBD2. J was trimmed by 1 base and V by 4 bases; bases with no gene match: 6. In germline, CDR1 is SGDLS, CDR2 YYNGEE. The CDR3 totals 15 residues. The CDR3 spells CASSPRAGRTDTQYF. CDR3 sequence (DNA): TGTGCCAGCAGCCCCCGAGCGGGGCGCACAGATACGCAGTATTTT.

CDR3 DNA sequence: TGCGCCAGCAGCCAAGATCGGGGGGGGACAGGGCGCGAAAAACTGTTTTTT. It encodes CASSQDRGGTGREKLFF. The chain couples TRBV4-1 to TRBJ1-4; 9 nucleotides line up with TRBD1. CDR1 is MGHRA and CDR2 is YSYEKL in the germline V gene. CDR3 length: 17 amino acids. Trimming took 0 bases from V and 8 from J; bases not matched to a gene: 10.

This clone appeared a single time. The chain is built from TRBV5-1 and TRBJ1-1; no reliable D call. V was pared by 5 bases and J by 1 base, with 12 bases between. The CDR3 is 14 amino acids. Germline V gene lookup returns CDR1 SGHRS and CDR2 YFSETQ. CDR3 loop: CASRLLGGNTEAFF. The DNA for the CDR3 is TGCGCCAGCAGGCTGCTAGGTGGGAACACTGAAGCTTTCTTT.

V gene TRBV18 combines with J gene TRBJ2-3; no definite D call. V lost 6 bases, J lost 6 bases, and 13 bases lay in between. This CDR3 contains 13 residues. Looked up from germline, CDR1 is KGHSH and CDR2 is LQKENI. The CDR3 here is CASSDSPGDTQYF. In DNA, the CDR3 is TGTGCCAGCTCGGATTCACCCGGGGATACGCAGTATTTT.

The chain recombines TRBV2 with TRBJ2-1, with TRBD2 matching 14 bases. Germline CDR1 and CDR2: SNHLY and FYNNEI. The CDR3 contains 15 residues. V was clipped by 6 bases and J by 6 bases; unmatched bases: 4. CDR3 DNA sequence: TGTGCCAGCAGGCCGACTAGCGGGAGGGCCAATGAGCAGTTCTTC. This codes for CASRPTSGRANEQFF.

The chain uses TRBV19 and TRBJ1-2; D uncertain. V shed 3 bases and J shed 3 bases, with 14 bases lying between them. In germline, CDR1 is LNHDA, CDR2 SQIVND (reference sequence). The CDR3 extends over 15 amino acids. Here the CDR3 reads CASSIEFWADYGYTF. The CDR3 nucleotides are TGTGCCAGTAGTATCGAGTTCTGGGCCGACTATGGCTACACCTTC.

DNA of the CDR3: TGCGCCAGCAGGGGTGGACTAGCGGAGGTGGAGACCCAGTACTTC. Translating it yields CASRGGLAEVETQYF. The rearrangement joins TRBV10-2 to TRBJ2-5; TRBD2 matches at 10 bases. Germline assignment: CDR1 WSHSY and CDR2 SAAADI. The V and J ends lost 6 bases and 5 bases, in that order; junction bases with no gene match: 9. This CDR3 comprises 15 residues.

The chain couples TRBV30 to TRBJ1-5, with D maybe TRBD1 (6 bases). The CDR3 is made up of 15 amino acids. V lost 2 bases and J 6 bases, leaving 17 bases between the germline ends. The germline V gene encodes CDR1 GTSNPN and CDR2 SVGIG (reference sequence). The CDR3 is CAWSIQGRAAQPQHF. The CDR3 bases are TGTGCCTGGAGTATTCAGGGGCGAGCGGCTCAGCCCCAGCATTTT.

The rearrangement uses TRBV27 and TRBJ2-7, with 14 bases lining up with TRBD2. Germline trimming cut 5 bases from V and 3 bases from J; bases unmatched to any gene: 9. This CDR3 is built from 17 residues. Germline V gene data show CDR1 as MNHEY and CDR2 as SMNVEV (reference sequence). CDR3 sequence (DNA): TGTGCCAGCAGTAAAGGGACTAGCGGGAGCAAAAACTACGAGCAGTACTTC. This translates into CASSKGTSGSKNYEQYF.

CDR3 in amino acids: CASSREGKAFF. The CDR3 bases are TGTGCCAGCAGCCGAGAGGGAAAAGCTTTCTTT. The V call is TRBV2, the J call TRBJ1-1; no definite D call. Trimming shortened V by 6 bases and J by 9 bases, and 11 bases separated the two germline ends. Germline V gene lookup returns CDR1 SNHLY and CDR2 FYNNEI. This CDR3 is 11 amino acids long.

This clone was counted between two and nine times. This chain links TRBV2 with TRBJ2-2, with D possibly being TRBD1 (6 bases). Germline CDR1 and CDR2: SNHLY and FYNNEI. V lost 6 bases and J lost 8, with 16 bases in between. The CDR3 has 14 amino acids. The CDR3 loop reads CASRPTGIRGELFF. The CDR3 bases are TGTGCCAGCAGACCTACAGGGATTAGGGGGGAGCTGTTTTTT.

This sequence joins TRBV11-3 and TRBJ2-2; no definite D call. CDR1 and CDR2 (germline): SGHNT, YENEEA. V was cut by 4 bases and J by 3 bases, with 3 bases left in between. This CDR3 contains 12 residues. The CDR3 nucleotides read TGTGCCAGCAGCTCCGACACCGGGGAGCTGTTTTTT. Encoded protein: CASSSDTGELFF.

This clone has a single count. This rearrangement joins TRBV6-1 to TRBJ2-3; weak D call: TRBD1 (6 bases). Germline V gene lookup returns CDR1 MNHNS and CDR2 SASEGT. V lost 6 bases and J 3 bases, leaving 13 bases between the germline ends. The CDR3 contains 14 residues. CDR3 amino acids: CASSQQGWTDTQYF. The CDR3, as DNA: TGTGCCAGCAGCCAACAGGGATGGACAGATACGCAGTATTTT.

The V call is TRBV27, the J call TRBJ2-6; 7 bases align to TRBD2. The CDR3 has 19 amino acids. V was pared by 2 bases and J by 4 bases, with 14 bases of the junction left unmatched. The germline V gene encodes CDR1 MNHEY and CDR2 SMNVEV (reference sequence). CDR3 in DNA: TGTGCCAGCAGTTTAGGGGTGGGGGGGATTAGGTACGGGGCCAACGTCCTGACTTTC. Its protein product is CASSLGVGGIRYGANVLTF.

The J gene is TRBJ2-5, the V gene TRBV7-3, with 8 bases that match TRBD2. Per germline, CDR1 SGHTA and CDR2 FQGTGA. Unmatched junction bases numbered 9, after V lost 1 base and J lost 5 bases. The CDR3 is 16 residues long. CDR3 sequence reads: CASSLNAGGLGETQYF. CDR3 nucleotide sequence: TGTGCCAGCAGCTTAAACGCGGGAGGATTGGGGGAGACCCAGTACTTC.

The chain combines TRBV11-2 with TRBJ1-1; maybe TRBD1 (6 bases). CDR1 is SGHAT, CDR2 FQNNGV, per germline. The CDR3 sequence is 12 residues long. V lost 6 bases and J 7 bases, leaving 12 bases between the germline ends. CDR3 in DNA: TGTGCCAGCAGGACGACAGGCGGTGAAGCTTTCTTT. This gives the protein CASRTTGGEAFF.

The chain recombines TRBV11-3 with TRBJ1-1; D is unclear. This CDR3 is 14 amino acids long. Trimming took off 5 bases at V and 5 bases at J, with 15 bases between the two ends. Germline V gene data show CDR1 as SGHNT and CDR2 as YENEEA. As DNA, the CDR3 is TGTGCCAGCAGCCAGGCGGTGGCGGGGACTGAAGCTTTCTTT. This codes for CASSQAVAGTEAFF.

Written as DNA, the CDR3 is TGTGCTAGTGGTTTGGAGGGAGAGTCACCCCTCCACTTT. Amino acids: CASGLEGESPLHF. The chain combines TRBV12-5 with TRBJ1-6; D remains ambiguous. Trimming removed 1 base at V and 10 bases at J, with 8 bases between. Germline loops: CDR1 LGHNT, CDR2 FRNRAP. There are 13 residues in the CDR3.

The J gene is TRBJ1-4, the V gene TRBV18; D not resolved. Trimming removed 0 bases from V and 3 bases from J, with 14 bases in between. The CDR3 is 17 amino acids. Germline CDR1 reads KGHSH; CDR2 reads LQKENI. The CDR3 loop reads CASSPPGTSQANEKLFF. For the CDR3, the DNA is TGTGCCAGCTCACCACCCGGAACATCCCAGGCTAATGAAAAACTGTTTTTT.

This chain uses TRBV5-6 with TRBJ2-1; TRBD2 aligns across 8 bases. The CDR3 length is 13 residues. Germline values: CDR1 SGHDT, CDR2 YYEEEE. The V and J ends lost 2 bases and 10 bases, in that order; junction bases with no gene match: 5. The CDR3 region has the DNA TGTGCCAGCAGCTTCGGGAGGGTGGGCGAGCAGTTCTTC. Its translation: CASSFGRVGEQFF.

J is TRBJ1-5 and V is TRBV6-1, with 8 bases aligning to TRBD1. The V segment lost 0 bases and the J segment 4 bases; nucleotides outside the gene matches: 2. Germline-derived CDR1 and CDR2 are MNHNS and SASEGT. The CDR3 runs 15 residues. CDR3 DNA: TGTGCCAGCAGTGAAGCCAGGGGGCTGAATCAGCCCCAGCATTTT. Its translation is CASSEARGLNQPQHF.

The chain couples TRBV10-1 to TRBJ2-1; a possible D gene is TRBD2 (5 bases). Germline lookup yields CDR1 WNHNN and CDR2 SYGVQD (reference sequence). V was shortened by 9 bases and J by 0 bases, with 12 bases between the two germline ends. This CDR3 is built from 14 residues. CDR3: CASSSGSSYNEQFF. CDR3 in DNA: TGCGCCAGTTCAAGCGGAAGCTCCTACAATGAGCAGTTCTTC.